Each of the 17 T cell receptor delta chains below was sequenced from the same sample in a study of gamma-delta T cells after stem cell transplantation. TCRdb redid the clone calls on the RT-PCR reads with CATT. The repertoire includes some 710 delta-chain clones, under 3% of them detected once, and 50% to 75% sits in the top ten. Sequencing was done on a sample of gamma-delta T cells. All receptors derive from a human donor. It is not recorded whose cells these are; they may come from a transplant donor.

There are a few counts of this clone. The mismatch at residue 6 between this DNA's translation and the TCRdb protein of a much larger clone likely reflects a read error; the protein shown is translated from the DNA. The rearrangement joins TRDV2 to TRDJ1; 12 positions agree with TRDD3. Looked up from germline, CDR1 is GEAIGNYY and CDR2 is EKD. V was clipped by 3 bases and J by 0 bases; unmatched bases: 13. The CDR3 runs to 19 residues. CDR3 coding DNA: TGTGCCTGTGACGGCTCCCTGGGGGATACGCGAAAACACACCGATAAACTCATCTTT. Protein sequence: CACDGSLGDTRKHTDKLIF.

This clone counts as medium-sized. A single base is all that separates this from a far larger clone, so a read error is likely. The chain joins TRDV2 to TRDJ2; 8 bases line up with TRDD3. Germline CDR1 reads GEAIGNYY; CDR2 reads EKD. The CDR3 runs to 17 residues. The CDR3 region has the DNA TGTGCCTGTGACACCGTGAGGACTGGGGGTGAGACAGCACAACCCTTCTTT. Amino acids: CACDTVRTGGETAQPFF.

Remarks on this clone: TCRdb attributes to this sequence the protein of a much larger clone, which differs from the DNA translation at residue 14; a read error is likely, and the protein displayed is translated from the DNA. The rearrangement links TRDV2 to TRDJ1; D might be TRDD3 (5 bases). The germline V gene has CDR1 GEAIGNYY and CDR2 EKD. This CDR3 is 16 amino acids long. CDR3 protein: CACDTIGGSGPDKPIF. The CDR3, as DNA: TGTGCCTGTGACACCATAGGGGGCTCAGGACCCGATAAACCCATCTTT.

The sample holds a few counts of this clone. The protein in TCRdb stems from a much larger clone and differs at residue 12 from this DNA's translation, likely a read error; here the protein is translated from the DNA. This rearrangement joins TRDV2 to TRDJ1, with D perhaps matching TRDD3 (5 bases). Germline CDR1 and CDR2: GEAIGNYY and EKD. This CDR3 contains 16 residues. The CDR3 sequence is CACEPLVGTHTGKLIF. The CDR3 region has the DNA TGTGCCTGCGAGCCCCTGGTGGGGACCCACACCGGTAAACTCATCTTT.

This clone was seen only a few times. The protein TCRdb lists belongs to a much larger clone and differs from this DNA's translation at residue 7, which points to a read error; the protein shown is made from the DNA. For the CDR3, the DNA is TGTGCCTGTGACACAATAAGGGCCGATAAACTCATCTTT. Its translation is CACDTIRADKLIF. The chain recombines TRDV2 with TRDJ1; D call uncertain. Trimming removed 1 base from V and 3 bases from J, with 8 bases in between. CDR1 is GEAIGNYY and CDR2 is EKD in the germline V gene. The CDR3 is made up of 13 amino acids.

On this clone itself: A far larger clone is one nucleotide away, so this likely arose from a read error. The identical CDR3 is also encoded by other nucleotide sequences in the sample. The V gene is TRDV2, the J gene TRDJ1, with TRDD3 matching over 8 bases. Germline values: CDR1 GEAIGNYY, CDR2 EKD. The CDR3 covers 18 residues. J lost 2 bases, V lost 7 bases, and 20 bases had no gene match. CDR3 DNA sequence: TGTGCCTGCGATCCCGTTACTACTGGGGGCCCCACTACCGATAAACTCATCTTT. It encodes CACDPVTTGGPTTDKLIF.

This clone rates as medium-sized (0.01 to 0.1%). It is likely a read error: a sequence one base away is far more abundant. This chain connects TRDV2 to TRDJ1; 12 bases are a match to TRDD3. J was trimmed by 0 bases and V by 5 bases; bases with no gene match: 15. This CDR3 spans 19 amino acids. CDR1 and CDR2 (germline): GEAIGNYY, EKD. The chain's CDR3 is CACGGPLGDTRKHTDKLIF. CDR3 nucleotide sequence: TGTGCCTGTGGCGGCCCCCTGGGGGATACGCGAAAACACACCGATAAACTCATCTTT.

This clone was observed a handful of times. The protein given by TCRdb reflects a much larger clone and differs at residue 6 from this DNA's translation, likely from a read error; the protein shown is the DNA's translation. The rearrangement uses TRDV2 and TRDJ3; no definite D call. The germline V gene has CDR1 GEAIGNYY and CDR2 EKD. The CDR3 is made up of 18 amino acids. Trimming shortened V by 1 base and J by 0 bases, and 12 bases separated the two germline ends. The CDR3 loop reads CACDTAATASWDTRQMFF. CDR3 nucleotide sequence: TGTGCCTGTGACACGGCCGCCACTGCCTCCTGGGACACCCGACAGATGTTTTTC.

By its share, this clone is medium-sized. The chain combines TRDV2 with TRDJ1; 13 positions match TRDD3. The CDR3 has 19 amino acids. Trimming removed 1 base from V and 0 bases from J; junction bases left unmatched: 10. Germline V gene data show CDR1 as GEAIGNYY and CDR2 as EKD. In DNA form, the CDR3 reads TGTGCCTGTGACACGCTACTGGGGGATACGCGAAAACACACCGATAAACTCATCTTT. Protein product: CACDTLLGDTRKHTDKLIF.

About this clone itself: Translating this DNA gives a protein that differs at residue 8 from the TCRdb one, which belongs to a much larger clone; a read error is likely, and the protein shown is this translation. The V and J genes are TRDV2 and TRDJ1, with TRDD2 as a possible D gene (5 bases). The germline V and J ends were trimmed by 4 bases and 3 bases, with 14 bases remaining between them. The germline V gene encodes CDR1 GEAIGNYY and CDR2 EKD. The CDR3 loop spans 14 amino acids. CDR3 DNA: TGTGCCTGTGAATCGTTTCCTGCGGCCGATAAACTCATCTTT. Amino acids: CACESFPAADKLIF.

About this clone itself: With a far larger clone one base away, a read error is the likely cause. Other DNA sequences of this sample code for an identical CDR3. This chain connects TRDV2 to TRDJ1, with TRDD3 matching 9 bases. Trimming removed 0 bases from V and 1 base from J; junction bases left unmatched: 8. CDR1 GEAIGNYY and CDR2 EKD come from the germline V gene. The CDR3 spans 17 residues. The CDR3 is CACDTLGDSLITDKLIF. The CDR3 DNA reads TGTGCCTGTGACACCCTGGGGGATTCCTTGATCACCGATAAACTCATCTTT.

A word on this clone: This DNA translates differently at residue 5 from the TCRdb protein, which is that of a much larger clone; a read error is likely, and the protein shown is the DNA's own translation. The chain employs TRDV2 and TRDJ1, with 9 bases matching TRDD3. Germline V CDR1 and CDR2: GEAIGNYY, EKD. The CDR3 has 15 amino acids. The V segment lost 7 bases and the J segment 4 bases; nucleotides outside the gene matches: 12. CDR3 in DNA: TGTGCCTGCGAGAAGTTGGGGGATAGGGACGATAAACTCATCTTT. It yields the protein CACEKLGDRDDKLIF.

With regard to this clone: TCRdb lists the protein of a much larger clone for this DNA, which differs at residue 12, so this is likely a read error; the protein given here is translated from the DNA itself. V gene TRDV2 combines with J gene TRDJ1; D might be TRDD3 (8 bases). Germline loops: CDR1 GEAIGNYY, CDR2 EKD. The V end lost 1 base, the J end lost 0 bases, and 29 bases lay between the germline ends. The CDR3 covers 21 residues. The CDR3 is CACDTVPTSGGHLAYTDKLIF. Here the CDR3 DNA reads TGTGCCTGTGACACAGTTCCTACTTCTGGGGGACACCTGGCGTACACCGATAAACTCATCTTT.

This clone has more than one count but fewer than ten. TCRdb shows a much larger clone's protein in place of this DNA's translation, and the two differ at residues 4 and 6, likely through a read error; the protein shown is translated from the DNA. The gene calls are TRDV2 and TRDJ1, with 8 nucleotides matching TRDD2. The CDR3 spans 14 residues. V shed 5 bases, J shed 3 bases, and the junction held 7 bases outside the gene matches. Per germline, CDR1 GEAIGNYY and CDR2 EKD. In nucleotides, the CDR3 is TGTGCCTGTGGATCGCTTCCTACGGCCGATAAACTCATCTTT. This gives the protein CACGSLPTADKLIF.

This clone is medium-sized by share. The protein TCRdb lists belongs to a much larger clone and differs from this DNA's translation at residue 11, which points to a read error; the protein shown is made from the DNA. The DNA for the CDR3 is TGTGCCTGTGACACGCTACTGGGGGATACGCATTCCGATAAACTCATCTTT. The encoded protein is CACDTLLGDTHSDKLIF. The chain combines TRDV2 with TRDJ1, with TRDD3 identical over 13 bases. Germline V lookup: CDR1 GEAIGNYY, CDR2 EKD. This CDR3 has 17 residues. The V gene end was trimmed by 1 base and the J gene end by 3 bases; junction bases not matched to a gene: 7.

A remark on this clone: The amino acid sequence in TCRdb belongs to a much larger clone and departs from this DNA's translation at residue 6, likely a sequencing read error; the sequence shown is translated from the DNA. The chain links TRDV2 to TRDJ1, with D unresolved. V gave up 3 bases and J gave up 2 bases, with 12 bases separating them. Germline lookup yields CDR1 GEAIGNYY and CDR2 EKD. The CDR3 is 14 amino acids. Here the CDR3 reads CACDRMGATDKLIF. DNA for the CDR3: TGTGCCTGTGACCGGATGGGAGCGACCGATAAACTCATCTTT.

This clone was counted many times. A read error is the likely source, as a far larger clone sits one nucleotide away. The same CDR3 is also encoded by other DNA sequences in this sample. The chain couples TRDV2 to TRDJ1; possibly TRDD3 for D (7 bases). The CDR3 totals 14 residues. Trimming removed 7 bases from V and 0 bases from J, with 14 bases in between. Germline assignment: CDR1 GEAIGNYY and CDR2 EKD. CDR3: CACDFLGDTDKLIF. In DNA form, the CDR3 reads TGTGCCTGCGACTTCCTGGGGGACACCGATAAACTCATCTTT.